The following is a T cell receptor (beta chain) sequence with its context. Its specificity is not known. This entry belongs to a study of identical twins. The study, taken as a whole, reports: Twin-shared out-of-frame alpha sequences showed excess low generation probability.

A universal primer site was added by template switching, and unique molecular identifiers were carried by the cDNA. Each CDR3 protein is one row after TCRdb ran MiXCR on the 5' RACE reads. The table records under 900,000 distinct CDR3 sequences, 15% to 20% of them present only once. These data are also associated with another study on T cells expressing NK-cell markers.

The clonotype was recovered from a woman between 18 and 30 years old in good health. Sequencing input: PBMCs.

CDR3: CASSRVEETQYF. The CDR3 coding sequence is TGTGCCAGCAGCAGGGTAGAAGAGACCCAGTACTTC. The rearrangement joins TRBV7-9 to TRBJ2-5; no firm D call. The CDR3 is made up of 12 amino acids. CDR1 is SEHNR, CDR2 FQNEAQ, per germline (reference sequence). V was pared by 5 bases and J by 3 bases, with 7 bases between.